The 31 T cell receptor beta chains below were found in one sample sequenced in a study of regulatory T cells in long-lasting Graves disease. For TCR beta, libraries came from iRepertoire HTBI primers and Arm-PCR of CDR3 regions. TCRdb re-called the multiplex PCR reads with MiXCR, one entry per CDR3 protein. The profile shows around 400,000 distinct CDR3 sequences, about 15% of them singletons. The time point: newly diagnosed GD, antithyroid drugs for less than 3 months. RNA from PBMCs was the source of the TCR library. These data were also reused for a study on T cells in Graves' hyperthyroidism and ophthalmopathy.

The source was peripheral blood mononuclear cells (PBMCs), collected at new diagnosis, from a patient treated with antithyroid drugs. The source is a woman aged 35 to 49 with Graves disease.

This clonotype was recorded many times. The gene calls are TRBV5-6 and TRBJ1-6; D not resolved. Germline V CDR1 and CDR2: SGHDT, YYEEEE. This CDR3 has 12 amino acids. V shed 4 bases and J shed 13 bases, with 12 bases lying between them. CDR3 in DNA: TGTGCCAGCAGCCTGTACAGTACGCCCCTCCACTTT. This encodes CASSLYSTPLHF.

This clonotype was picked up many times. The chain has TRBV28 and TRBJ2-1, with 8 bases fitting TRBD1. The CDR3 has 12 amino acids. Trimming removed 10 bases from V and 5 bases from J; junction bases left unmatched: 4. Germline values: CDR1 MDHEN, CDR2 SYDVKM. CDR3 sequence reads: CATRDRNNEQFF. CDR3 sequence (DNA): TGTGCCACCAGGGACAGGAACAATGAGCAGTTCTTC.

This sequence joins TRBV11-3 and TRBJ2-3; tentative D call: TRBD1 (6 bases). Trimming removed 6 bases from V and 2 bases from J, with 18 bases in between. CDR1 is SGHNT and CDR2 is YENEEA in the germline V gene. The CDR3 has 16 residues. The chain's CDR3 is CASSSQGLRVTDTQYF. In DNA, the CDR3 is TGTGCCAGCAGTTCGCAGGGGCTCAGGGTCACAGATACGCAGTATTTT.

This clonotype has just a few counts. V gene TRBV7-3 combines with J gene TRBJ2-3; tentative D call: TRBD1 (5 bases). Germline assignment: CDR1 SGHTA and CDR2 FQGTGA. The length of the CDR3 is 15 residues. The V end lost 1 base, the J end lost 4 bases, and 12 bases lay between the germline ends. For the CDR3, the DNA is TGTGCCAGCAGCTTAAATGGCAGGGTCCCAGATACGCAGTATTTT. Translated: CASSLNGRVPDTQYF. Based on the CDR3 plus reference TRBV7-3 and TRBJ2-3, the full variable domain is GAGVSQTPSNKVTEKGKYVELRCDPISGHTALYWYRQSLGQGPEFLIYFQGTGAADDSGLPNDRFFAVRPEGSVSTLKIQRTERGDSAVYLCASSLNGRVPDTQYFGPGTRLTVL.

The table lists this clonotype with a few counts. One end of the junction is discordant with germline, which a read error may explain. The chain uses TRBV11-1 and TRBJ2-7; D is ambiguous. The CDR3 runs 13 residues. Looked up from germline, CDR1 is SGHAT and CDR2 is FQDESV (reference sequence). CDR3 protein: CASSPRPGYEQYF. The CDR3, as DNA: TGCGCCAGCAGCCCGCGACCCGGCTACGAGCAGTACTTC. The full variable domain, its missing parts supplied by reference TRBV11-1 and TRBJ2-7, is EAEVAQSPRYKITEKSQAVAFWCDPISGHATLYWYRQILGQGPELLVQFQDESVVDDSQLPKDRFSAERLKGVDSTLKIQPAELGDSAMYLCASSPRPGYEQYFGPGTRLTVT.

This clonotype has at least ten counts. V and J are TRBV12-3 or TRBV12-4 and TRBJ1-5; 9 bases align to TRBD1. Unmatched junction bases numbered 10, after V lost 3 bases and J lost 4 bases. This CDR3 spans 17 amino acids. CDR3 sequence (DNA): TGTGCCAGCAGTTTGTTGGGACAGGGCGAGTTTAATCAGCCCCAGCATTTT. This gives the protein CASSLLGQGEFNQPQHF.

This clonotype occurred many times. The gene calls are TRBV27 and TRBJ2-2; TRBD1 aligns across 10 bases. The ends lost 5 bases at V and 6 bases at J; junction bases unmatched: 9. Germline V gene sequence: CDR1 MNHEY, CDR2 SMNVEV (reference sequence). The CDR3 has 16 residues. CDR3 in amino acids: CASSPLAGTGAGELFF. CDR3 in DNA: TGTGCCAGCAGTCCCTTGGCCGGGACAGGGGCCGGGGAGCTGTTTTTT.

The V and J genes are TRBV4-2 and TRBJ2-5; 10 nucleotides match TRBD2. Unmatched junction bases numbered 11, after V lost 0 bases and J lost 4 bases. CDR1 and CDR2 (germline): LGHNA, YNFKEQ. The CDR3 runs to 18 residues. The CDR3 DNA follows: TGTGCCAGCAGCCAAGATCACGATTTAGCGGGAGGAAGAGAGACCCAGTACTTC. Protein sequence: CASSQDHDLAGGRETQYF.

This clonotype was found many times. The chain joins TRBV2 to TRBJ1-4, with D unresolved. The germline CDR1 and CDR2 sequences are SNHLY and FYNNEI. Between the trimmed V and J ends, which lost 6 bases and 7 bases, there was a span of 18 bases. The CDR3 runs to 15 residues. DNA for the CDR3: TGTGCCAGCAGGGCCATGACGGGGAGGCGTGAAAAACTGTTTTTT. This codes for CASRAMTGRREKLFF. Full variable domain (remainder filled in from reference TRBV2 and TRBJ1-4): EPEVTQTPSHQVTQMGQEVILRCVPISNHLYFYWYRQILGQKVEFLVSFYNNEISEKSEIFDDQFSVERPDGSNFTLKIRSTKLEDSAMYFCASRAMTGRREKLFFGSGTQLSVL.

This clonotype appeared many times. The chain links TRBV12-3 or TRBV12-4 to TRBJ1-1; 7 bases fit TRBD1. The CDR3 has 13 residues. V lost 4 bases and J lost 12; bases outside the gene matches: 11. CDR3 protein: CASSSTDRFSSFF. The CDR3 DNA follows: TGTGCCAGCAGTTCAACGGACAGGTTCTCGTCTTTCTTT.

This clonotype has at least ten counts. The V gene is TRBV29-1, the J gene TRBJ2-1; TRBD1 agrees at 10 bases. With V trimmed by 4 bases and J by 6 bases, 0 bases remained unmatched. The germline V gene has CDR1 SQVTM and CDR2 ANQGSEA. CDR3 length: 12 residues. CDR3 coding DNA: TGCAGCGTTGGGGACAGGGGCAATGAGCAGTTCTTC. This translates into CSVGDRGNEQFF.

This chain connects TRBV11-3 to TRBJ2-1; D might be TRBD1 (6 bases). V was clipped by 5 bases and J by 3 bases, with 23 bases between them. This CDR3 is built from 18 residues. Germline V gene data show CDR1 as SGHNT and CDR2 as YENEEA. This chain's CDR3 is CASSDSAEVGDNYNEQFF. In nucleotides, the CDR3 is TGTGCCAGCAGCGATAGTGCCGAGGTTGGGGACAACTACAATGAGCAGTTCTTC.

This clonotype was detected many times. CDR3: CASSPTSNTGELFF. Written as DNA, the CDR3 is TGTGCCAGCAGCCCGACTAGCAACACCGGGGAGCTGTTTTTT. The chain links TRBV3-1 to TRBJ2-2, with TRBD2 matching 7 bases. From germline, CDR1 is LGHDT and CDR2 YNNKEL (reference sequence). CDR3 length: 14 amino acids. V lost 4 bases and J lost 2; bases outside the gene matches: 1. The entire variable domain, with the rest obtained from reference TRBV3-1 and TRBJ2-2, is as follows: DTAVSQTPKYLVTQMGNDKSIKCEQNLGHDTMYWYKQDSKKFLKIMFSYNNKELIINETVPNRFSPKSPDKAHLNLHINSLELGDSAVYFCASSPTSNTGELFFGEGSRLTVL.

The V and J genes are TRBV11-2 and TRBJ2-2; D possibly matches TRBD1 or TRBD2 (5 bases each). Trimming stripped 3 bases from V and 6 bases from J, with 8 bases between. Germline CDR1 SGHAT, CDR2 FQNNGV. The CDR3 is made up of 13 amino acids. CDR3 coding DNA: TGTGCCAGCAGCTTCGGGGCCGCCGGGGAGCTGTTTTTT. It yields the protein CASSFGAAGELFF.

This clonotype occurred many times. V and J are TRBV28 and TRBJ1-3, with D possibly being TRBD1 (6 bases). The CDR3 sequence is 15 residues long. Germline CDR1 reads MDHEN; CDR2 reads SYDVKM. Between the trimmed V and J ends, which lost 7 bases and 6 bases, there was a span of 19 bases. Here the CDR3 DNA reads TGTGCCAGCACTTCCCCCGGGGGCGAGAAAAACACCATATATTTT. It is translated as CASTSPGGEKNTIYF.

This clonotype was observed many times. The chain couples TRBV6-1 to TRBJ1-2, with D hard to call. Germline V gives CDR1 MNHNS, CDR2 SASEGT. With 8 bases removed from V and 8 bases from J, the gap between germline ends came to 18 bases. The CDR3 is made up of 13 amino acids. CDR3 sequence: CASRFQEIEGYTF. Here the CDR3 DNA reads TGTGCCAGCCGATTTCAAGAGATCGAGGGCTACACCTTC.

V is TRBV28 and J is TRBJ1-1; possible D gene TRBD1, 5 bases. With 6 bases removed from V and 12 bases from J, the gap between germline ends came to 17 bases. Germline V gives CDR1 MDHEN, CDR2 SYDVKM. The CDR3 length is 12 residues. The CDR3 sequence is CASSSTGTETFF. The CDR3, as DNA: TGTGCCAGCAGCAGTACCGGGACGGAAACTTTCTTT.

Concerning this clonotype: A far larger clone is one nucleotide away, so this likely arose from a read error. The V gene is TRBV7-2, the J gene TRBJ1-4; the D gene is possibly TRBD1 (6 bases). The germline V gene has CDR1 SGHTA and CDR2 FQGNSA. V lost 5 bases and J lost 4, with 11 bases in between. The CDR3 runs 14 residues. The CDR3 region is CASSPRQVNEKLFF. CDR3 DNA: TGTGCCAGCAGCCCCCGACAGGTTAATGAAAAACTGTTTTTT.

The V gene is TRBV4-3, the J gene TRBJ2-7; D is unclear. The ends were cut back, 0 bases at V and 3 bases at J, with 12 bases in the middle. From germline, CDR1 is LGHNA and CDR2 YSLEER. The CDR3 contains 15 residues. The CDR3 reads CASSQDSARDYEQYF. For the CDR3, the DNA is TGCGCCAGCAGCCAAGATTCAGCTAGGGACTACGAGCAGTACTTC.

The V gene is TRBV7-9, the J gene TRBJ2-1; TRBD2 aligns across 9 bases. The CDR3 has 12 amino acids. The germline V gene has CDR1 SEHNR and CDR2 FQNEAQ (reference sequence). Unmatched junction bases numbered 3, after V lost 5 bases and J lost 10 bases. The CDR3 sequence: CASSRLAGEQFF. DNA of the CDR3: TGTGCCAGCAGCCGGCTAGCGGGAGAGCAGTTCTTC.

By share, this clonotype counts as medium-sized. The chain uses TRBV11-2 and TRBJ2-5; D may be TRBD1 (5 bases). The CDR3 extends over 17 amino acids. Trimming took off 2 bases at V and 0 bases at J, with 16 bases between the two ends. Germline values: CDR1 SGHAT, CDR2 FQNNGV. In DNA, the CDR3 is TGTGCCAGCAGCTTACTCCGAGGACAAGGAAACCAAGAGACCCAGTACTTC. This gives the protein CASSLLRGQGNQETQYF.

This clonotype occurred many times. The rearrangement joins TRBV11-3 to TRBJ2-5, with D perhaps matching TRBD1 (6 bases). Trimming cost V 2 bases and J 1 base, with 8 bases left between them. Germline loops: CDR1 SGHNT, CDR2 YENEEA. CDR3 length: 14 amino acids. The CDR3 coding sequence is TGTGCCAGCAGCTTAAGGGACACCCAAGAGACCCAGTACTTC. Translation gives CASSLRDTQETQYF.

This clonotype was seen many times. The chain uses TRBV6-5 and TRBJ1-5; D call uncertain. The V gene lost 0 bases and the J gene lost 0 bases, with 6 bases spanning the gap. This CDR3 region has 15 residues. Germline loops: CDR1 MNHEY, CDR2 SVGAGI. The CDR3 coding sequence is TGTGCCAGCAGTTACTCCAGAAATAGCAATCAGCCCCAGCATTTT. Its protein is CASSYSRNSNQPQHF.

This rearrangement joins TRBV6-2 or TRBV6-3 to TRBJ1-4; D may be TRBD1 (6 bases). This CDR3 region has 13 residues. Germline V CDR1 and CDR2: MNHEY, SVGEGT. V lost 4 bases and J lost 10, with 13 bases in between. The DNA of the CDR3 is TGTGCCAGCAGTTCTCCAGGGGAGAGAAAACTGTTTTTT. As protein: CASSSPGERKLFF.

This chain links TRBV10-2 with TRBJ1-2; maybe TRBD1 (6 bases). V was cut by 5 bases and J by 6 bases, with 7 bases left in between. Germline CDR1 WSHSY, CDR2 SAAADI. This CDR3 comprises 11 residues. CDR3 bases: TGCGCCAGCAGTTCAGGGGATGGCTACACCTTC. This encodes CASSSGDGYTF.

Concerning this clonotype itself: Since a much larger clone is just one base distant, this may be a read error. This rearrangement joins TRBV27 to TRBJ1-5; TRBD1 is a possible D gene (5 bases). Germline V gene sequence: CDR1 MNHEY, CDR2 SMNVEV (reference sequence). The CDR3 sequence is 16 residues long. CDR3 in amino acids: CASSYSIVQGNRPQHF. For the CDR3, the DNA is TGTGCCAGCAGTTACTCGATAGTCCAGGGCAATCGGCCCCAGCATTTT.

This chain connects TRBV11-3 to TRBJ1-1; no firm D call. The CDR3 loop spans 13 amino acids. CDR1 is SGHNT, CDR2 YENEEA, per germline. With 7 bases removed from V and 3 bases from J, the gap between germline ends came to 12 bases. CDR3 sequence reads: CASNYGGYTEAFF. The CDR3, as DNA: TGTGCCAGCAACTATGGCGGGTACACTGAAGCTTTCTTT.

The chain employs TRBV28 and TRBJ2-1, with D perhaps TRBD1 or TRBD2 (6 bases each). The CDR3 has 13 amino acids. The V and J ends lost 6 bases and 8 bases respectively, with 14 bases between them. Germline V gene sequence: CDR1 MDHEN, CDR2 SYDVKM. The CDR3 protein is CASSPGGHDEQFF. CDR3 nucleotides: TGTGCCAGCAGCCCTGGGGGGCATGATGAGCAGTTCTTC.

This clonotype has ten or more counts. The chain combines TRBV11-3 with TRBJ2-5; D gene ambiguous. CDR3 length: 16 residues. The germline V gene encodes CDR1 SGHNT and CDR2 YENEEA. Trimming took 1 base from V and 5 from J, leaving 17 bases between them. For the CDR3, the DNA is TGTGCCAGCAGCTTAGGGAGTAGAAGGTCGGCCGAGACCCAGTACTTC. This sequence encodes CASSLGSRRSAETQYF.

This clonotype has more than one count but fewer than ten. This rearrangement joins TRBV6-1 to TRBJ1-5; no reliable D call. Trimming took 1 base from V and 4 from J, leaving 5 bases between them. This CDR3 spans 13 amino acids. Germline V lookup: CDR1 MNHNS, CDR2 SASEGT. The CDR3 DNA follows: TGTGCCAGCAGTGAAGACGATAATCAGCCCCAGCATTTT. This encodes CASSEDDNQPQHF.

This chain joins TRBV12-3 or TRBV12-4 and TRBJ2-5; 9 bases agree with TRBD2. With V trimmed by 4 bases and J by 7 bases, 10 bases remained unmatched. The CDR3 is 15 residues long. The CDR3 sequence: CASSSASGTLGTQYF. As DNA, the CDR3 is TGTGCCAGCAGTTCTGCTAGCGGGACCTTAGGGACCCAGTACTTC.